This T cell receptor (beta chain) was captured by sequencing in a study of cytomegalovirus exposure and HLA in healthy donors. Overall study: About 84% of 350 to 400 genotyped donors fell in the Caucasian-associated ancestry cluster.

In the case of this clone: Its antigen remains unknown.

Primers included in the PCR were 60 Vbeta and 13 Jbeta primers. Repertoires were generated with immunoSEQ multiplex PCR, while TCRdb's copy carries only in-frame clones and drops some. The repertoire has approximately 130,000 clones, 70% to 80% of them found once; the top ten carry around 1.2%. Whole-study findings and limits: The authors considered a cluster of highly shared sequence variants likely to be a sequencing artifact.

The CDR3 extends over 19 amino acids. V gave up 2 bases and J gave up 0 bases; unmatched junction bases: 12. The germline gives CDR1 MRHNA, CDR2 SNTAGT. The sample taken for sequencing was PBMCs. The chain recombines TRBV6-4 with TRBJ2-3; 9 positions agree with TRBD2. This receptor was identified in a man in his forties or fifties in good health and CMV-seronegative. The CDR3 region is CASSDRTSASSTSTDTQYF. For the CDR3, the DNA is TGTGCCAGCAGTGACCGGACTAGCGCTTCCTCTACTAGCACAGATACGCAGTATTTT.